This is a list of T cell receptor beta chains from one sample in a study of regulatory T cells in long-lasting Graves disease. TCRdb re-derived calls from the multiplex PCR reads in MiXCR, one entry per CDR3 protein. Among approximately 470,000 distinct CDR3 sequences listed, under 20% were seen once. The sample was also reused in another study, on T cells in Graves' hyperthyroidism and ophthalmopathy.

The sequencing here drew on peripheral blood mononuclear cells (PBMCs), taken at new diagnosis, from a patient treated with antithyroid drugs. The source of these receptors is a man aged 35 to 55 with Graves disease. The CDR3 runs from the conserved cysteine through the conserved F or W. The order of the fields is J gene, clone size, V gene, CDR3 length, D gene, CDR3 DNA, CDR3 protein. D genes are given only for firm matches. Only some rows state a clone size, as once, few, many or a class for expanded clones.

j_call: TRBJ2-2
clone_size: few
v_call: TRBV6-6
cdr3_length: 23
d_call: -
cdr3_nt: TGTGCCAGCAGTTACTCGATTCTTCAGGAGAGGTACCCTTTAGGGGAGAACACCGGGGAGCTGTTTTTT
cdr3_aa: CASSYSILQERYPLGENTGELFF

j_call: TRBJ2-1
clone_size: many
v_call: TRBV7-2
cdr3_length: 16
d_call: -
cdr3_nt: TGTGCCAGCACCAAAGGTCGGTGGCCATCCTACAATGAGCAGTTCTTC
cdr3_aa: CASTKGRWPSYNEQFF

j_call: TRBJ2-5
clone_size: few
v_call: TRBV5-1
cdr3_length: 15
d_call: -
cdr3_nt: TGCGCCAGCAGCTTGGAGGTAGCGGTCTTAGAGACCCAGTACTTC
cdr3_aa: CASSLEVAVLETQYF

j_call: TRBJ2-5
clone_size: -
v_call: TRBV19
cdr3_length: 15
d_call: TRBD1
cdr3_nt: TGTGCCAGTAGTTCGTATGGGACAGGGGTAGAGACCCAGTACTTC
cdr3_aa: CASSSYGTGVETQYF

j_call: TRBJ2-7
clone_size: -
v_call: TRBV12-3/TRBV12-4
cdr3_length: 15
d_call: TRBD2
cdr3_nt: TGTGCCAGCAGACCCGGGACTAGCGGGAGTCTCGAGCAGTACTTC
cdr3_aa: CASRPGTSGSLEQYF

j_call: TRBJ2-7
clone_size: -
v_call: TRBV29-1
cdr3_length: 12
d_call: -
cdr3_nt: TGCAGCGTGGCCGGGGACGGCTACGAGCAGTACTTC
cdr3_aa: CSVAGDGYEQYF

j_call: TRBJ2-3
clone_size: many
v_call: TRBV12-3/TRBV12-4
cdr3_length: 14
d_call: -
cdr3_nt: TGTGCCAGCAGCTTAGTTGCAGGGACAGATACGCAGTATTTT
cdr3_aa: CASSLVAGTDTQYF

j_call: TRBJ2-7
clone_size: many
v_call: TRBV10-2
cdr3_length: 14
d_call: TRBD2
cdr3_nt: TGCGCCAGCAGGAAGTCCGGGACTAAAGACGAGCAGTACTTC
cdr3_aa: CASRKSGTKDEQYF

j_call: TRBJ2-1
clone_size: many
v_call: TRBV6-1
cdr3_length: 16
d_call: TRBD2
cdr3_nt: TGTGCCAGCAGGAGGGAGGGTAGTTCCTCCTACAATGAGCAGTTCTTC
cdr3_aa: CASRREGSSSYNEQFF

j_call: TRBJ2-7
clone_size: many
v_call: TRBV7-9
cdr3_length: 14
d_call: -
cdr3_nt: TGTGCCAGCAGCACATCCGGGCAAATCTACGAGCAGTACTTC
cdr3_aa: CASSTSGQIYEQYF

j_call: TRBJ2-1
clone_size: few
v_call: TRBV5-1
cdr3_length: 14
d_call: TRBD2
cdr3_nt: TGCGCCAGCAGCTTGACTAGCGGGAGTATGGAGCAGTTCTTC
cdr3_aa: CASSLTSGSMEQFF

j_call: TRBJ1-1
clone_size: -
v_call: TRBV4-1
cdr3_length: 15
d_call: -
cdr3_nt: TGCGCCAGCAGCCAAGATGTATCGACAGCTGCTGAAGCTTTCTTT
cdr3_aa: CASSQDVSTAAEAFF

j_call: TRBJ2-6
clone_size: many
v_call: TRBV6-1
cdr3_length: 16
d_call: -
cdr3_nt: TGTGCCAGCAGAGAACGGACAGTCTCTGGGGCCAACGTCCTGACTTTC
cdr3_aa: CASRERTVSGANVLTF

j_call: TRBJ2-1
clone_size: -
v_call: TRBV20-1
cdr3_length: 16
d_call: -
cdr3_nt: TGCAGTGCTAGAGATCGGATGCTAGCATACTACAATGAGCAGTTCTTC
cdr3_aa: CSARDRMLAYYNEQFF

j_call: TRBJ1-5
clone_size: few
v_call: TRBV28
cdr3_length: 16
d_call: -
cdr3_nt: TGTGCCAGCAGTTTATTGGGGGATGGAAGCAATCAGCCCCAGCATTTT
cdr3_aa: CASSLLGDGSNQPQHF

j_call: TRBJ1-1
clone_size: -
v_call: TRBV5-4
cdr3_length: 14
d_call: TRBD1
cdr3_nt: TGTGCCAGCAGCGCTGGACAGGGGAGAACTGAAGCTTTCTTT
cdr3_aa: CASSAGQGRTEAFF

j_call: TRBJ2-7
clone_size: many
v_call: TRBV9
cdr3_length: 15
d_call: -
cdr3_nt: TGTGCCAGCAGCGTAGATACAGGGAAAACCTACGAGCAGTACTTC
cdr3_aa: CASSVDTGKTYEQYF

j_call: TRBJ1-4
clone_size: many
v_call: TRBV6-5
cdr3_length: 15
d_call: -
cdr3_nt: TGTGCCAGCAGTTACTCGACAGCCGGTCATGAAAAACTGTTTTTT
cdr3_aa: CASSYSTAGHEKLFF

j_call: TRBJ1-4
clone_size: many
v_call: TRBV11-2
cdr3_length: 17
d_call: TRBD1
cdr3_nt: TGTGCCAGCAGCCTTGGGACAGGGGGCGTAGCTAATGAAAAACTGTTTTTT
cdr3_aa: CASSLGTGGVANEKLFF